The source of this T cell receptor (beta chain) is a study of blood T cells in healthy people across ages. General study results and limits: Per million T cells, TCR beta diversity dropped roughly linearly as age increased.

The second PCR ran roughly 6 to 11 cycles with a sample-barcoded 5' primer and J-beta primers. CDR3-containing paired-end reads numbering at least 2.5 million came from each sample. TCRdb ran MiXCR on the 5' RACE reads and lists one entry per CDR3 protein. This table has about 1.6 million distinct CDR3 sequences, almost 35% appearing once. Germline loops: CDR1 MNHEY, CDR2 SVGEGT. Trimming took off 4 bases at V and 2 bases at J, with 15 bases between the two ends. The CDR3 extends over 15 amino acids. The sample holds a few counts of this clonotype. No antigen is known for it. This sequence originates from a woman under 40 in good health. The specimen was blood. This rearrangement joins TRBV6-2 or TRBV6-3 to TRBJ2-7; weak D call: TRBD2 (6 bases). The CDR3 DNA sequence: TGTGCCAGCAGTTGGGACTCTTCAGGCCCCTACGAGCAGTACTTC. Its protein is CASSWDSSGPYEQYF.